This T cell receptor beta chain stems from a study of human T cells and chemical hapten exposure (dated by TCRdb to the early 2020s). Background on the whole study: For sensitization, 2% DPC in acetone was applied to a 2 cm by 2 cm area of upper inner arm skin. Blood was sampled from patients pre-sensitization (week 0) and at 2, 6 and about 24 weeks after DPC sensitization. Libraries were pooled for sequencing, and variation in per-sample TCR yields was attributed mainly to small differences in library volumes within the pool. Patch tests used Finn chambers with 0.01% DPC on the upper back, scored after 6 days by International Contact Dermatitis Research Group standards. Blood for TCR sequencing was provided by twenty-nine alopecia patients at one to four time points (pre-sensitization, 2, 6 and 24 weeks). Patients additionally received weekly therapeutic DPC doses to the scalp throughout the roughly 25-week study period. Peripheral blood TCR repertoire changes were tracked in vivo in alopecia patients during primary and secondary sensitization to the hapten diphenylcyclopropenone (DPC). Alopecia areata with under or over 50% scalp involvement, alopecia totalis and alopecia universalis were represented in the patient cohort, which was mostly female. Broad study findings and their caveats: Alopecia, a presumed autoimmune disease, was present in all patients, so the immune response of the patients might differ from that of healthy individuals. No change with DPC sensitization was found in the number of TCRs above 1 in 1000 frequency, and no evidence of global repertoire structure alterations was found. Patch test score was positively correlated with the number of PT1 expanded TCRs, with significance at thresholds 8, 16 and 32 but not at 4. Compared with pre-sensitization or healthy control sets, expanded TCRs formed significantly more large CDR3 similarity clusters, which is consistent with antigen-driven responses. Repeated subsampling changed both the strength of the expansion versus patch-test correlation and the threshold at which that correlation became significant.

The trim is 3 bases for V and 2 bases for J, with a gap of 14 bases between the germline ends. Taken from cysteine to phenylalanine, the CDR3 has 15 residues. Only the CDR3 DNA is retained, 45 bases long and in frame from the first base. Based on the germline V gene (reference sequence), the CDR1 and CDR2 sequences are DFQATT and SNEGSKA. At least ten counts were recorded for this clonotype. It has no known antigen specificity. Nothing much larger sits one base from this clone, and base qualities are not available. Interpreted using the paper, the time point label stands for: patch test 1, 2 weeks after DPC sensitization. The treatment or condition label corresponds to: therapeutic diphenylcyclopropenone sensitization with weekly scalp DPC. At every patch-test visit, the blood draw took place before the patch test was put on. Patients were eligible if aged 18 to 70, diagnosed with alopecia and judged suitable for DPC therapy, and pregnant patients were excluded. Unfractionated whole blood was collected in Tempus Blood RNA tubes, and total RNA was extracted from that blood.

Receptor libraries were prepared by RACE. Reads for this sample came from a NextSeq 500. During library preparation, unique molecular identifiers were attached to individual cDNA molecules so that TCRs could be counted in a quantitative, reproducible way. For every blood RNA sample, sequencing covered both the TCR alpha and TCR beta chains. The study's own analysis went as follows. A median of about 89,000 TCRs per sample was observed, with a range of about 20,000 to 700,000. The Decombinator software suite was used to annotate the V, J and CDR3 of the TCR reads. For the PS versus PT1 abundance plots, all samples were subsampled to the same number of TCRs (28,000). Expanded TCRs were defined as absent before sensitization and observed at least eight times at the 2-week time point. TCRdb passed the public sequencing reads through fastp at Q25 and MiXCR, retaining productive beta sequences. Each record represents a unique CDR3 protein, reported with the most common genes and DNA among its rows. The V and J calls come from TCRdb's annotation, not from the publication. For this sample the table gives 70,000 to 80,000 distinct CDR3 sequences, of which 25% to 40% were detected only once. The top ten hold about 8.9% of the sample.

The V and J segments used are TRBV20-1 and TRBJ2-4, with TRBD2 tentatively as D gene (5 bases match). Sequenced material: whole blood, taken in connection with sensitization to the hapten diphenylcyclopropenone (DPC). The origin of this receptor is a man aged 35 to 55 with alopecia areata. Some clones in this sample may be carry-over from other donors' samples. The CDR3 corresponds to CSASPQEVPKNIQYF. The bases read TGCAGTGCTAGCCCTCAGGAGGTCCCCAAAAACATTCAGTACTTC.